What follows are 24 T cell receptor beta chains derived from one specimen sequenced in a study of T cell responses to AZD1222 COVID-19 vaccine. Here immunoSEQ multiplex PCR was the method, and the copy in TCRdb shows in-frame clones only, minus some. The sample comprises approximately 120,000 clones, roughly 84% of which are singletons, and roughly 18% rests with the top ten. Specimen: peripheral blood, collected on day 0 of AZD1222 vaccination. The origin of the receptors is an adult in good health.

The chain recombines TRBV19 with TRBJ2-3; tentative D call: TRBD1 (6 bases). CDR3 length: 16 residues. Looked up from germline, CDR1 is LNHDA and CDR2 is SQIVND (reference sequence). V was trimmed by 4 bases and J by 1 base, leaving 15 bases between them. The CDR3 sequence: CASSKWTVSGTDTQYF. In DNA, the CDR3 is TGTGCCAGTAGTAAATGGACAGTTTCGGGCACAGATACGCAGTATTTT.

The rearrangement joins TRBV3-1 (or the pseudogene TRBV3-2) to TRBJ1-1, with 8 bases identical to TRBD1. V trimming: 5 bases; J trimming: 1 base; junction bases outside the gene matches: 9. This CDR3 region has 16 residues. In germline, CDR1 is LGHDT, CDR2 YNNKEL (reference sequence). CDR3 sequence reads: CASSTRTGLGNTEAFF. CDR3 DNA sequence: TGTGCCAGCAGCACCCGGACAGGGCTCGGGAACACTGAAGCTTTCTTT.

The DNA for the CDR3 is TGCAGCGTCCAAGGGGATGAGGGCTACACCTTC. This translates into CSVQGDEGYTF. The chain joins TRBV29-1 to TRBJ1-2, with D perhaps TRBD1 (5 bases). Trimming took off 6 bases at V and 8 bases at J, with 13 bases between the two ends. From germline, CDR1 is SQVTM and CDR2 ANQGSEA. The CDR3 has 11 residues.

This sequence joins TRBV6-5 and TRBJ1-4; D possibly corresponds to TRBD1 (5 bases). Germline V lookup: CDR1 MNHEY, CDR2 SVGAGI. The CDR3 runs to 15 residues. V lost 5 bases to trimming and J lost 4 bases, with 14 bases between them. Written as DNA, the CDR3 is TGTGCCAGCAGTCCCCAGGGACCTGGTAATGAAAAACTGTTTTTT. It translates to CASSPQGPGNEKLFF.

This clone was seen once. The chain uses TRBV5-6 and TRBJ2-5, with 8 bases that match TRBD1. Germline V gene lookup returns CDR1 SGHDT and CDR2 YYEEEE. The CDR3 is made up of 15 amino acids. Trimming removed 3 bases from V and 7 bases from J; junction bases left unmatched: 11. CDR3 sequence (DNA): TGTGCCAGCAGCTCAGGGGGCTCCCAGGGCCCGACCCAGTACTTC. This gives the protein CASSSGGSQGPTQYF. The full variable domain, its missing parts supplied by reference TRBV5-6 and TRBJ2-5, is DAGVTQSPTHLIKTRGQQVTLRCSPKSGHDTVSWYQQALGQGPQFIFQYYEEEERQRGNFPDRFSGHQFPNYSSELNVNALLLGDSALYLCASSSGGSQGPTQYFGPGTRLLVL.

This chain joins TRBV5-1 and TRBJ2-6, with D hard to call. The CDR3 consists of 14 residues. CDR1 and CDR2 from the germline V gene are SGHRS and YFSETQ. V shed 6 bases and J shed 0 bases, with 7 bases lying between them. This CDR3 reads CASTTGSGANVLTF. The CDR3 coding sequence is TGCGCCAGCACAACTGGCTCTGGGGCCAACGTCCTGACTTTC. Full variable domain (missing parts from reference TRBV5-1 and TRBJ2-6): KAGVTQTPRYLIKTRGQQVTLSCSPISGHRSVSWYQQTPGQGLQFLFEYFSETQRNKGNFPGRFSGRQFSNSRSEMNVSTLELGDSALYLCASTTGSGANVLTFGAGSRLTVL.

CDR3 residues: CASSSSRGRGESYGYTF. DNA of the CDR3: TGTGCCAGCAGCTCCAGCCGAGGTAGAGGGGAATCCTATGGCTACACCTTC. The chain carries TRBV3-1 (or the pseudogene TRBV3-2) and TRBJ1-2; D is possibly TRBD1 (5 bases). This CDR3 is 17 amino acids long. The V and J ends lost 5 bases and 4 bases respectively, with 23 bases between them. Germline values: CDR1 LGHDT, CDR2 YNNKEL (reference sequence).

This chain uses TRBV10-3 with TRBJ1-3; D not certain. The CDR3 covers 13 residues. Germline CDR1 ENHRY, CDR2 SYGVKD. Trimming removed 6 bases from V and 0 bases from J, with 6 bases in between. The CDR3 protein is CAIRSDSGNTIYF. The CDR3, as DNA: TGTGCCATCAGGTCGGACTCTGGAAACACCATATATTTT.

The chain uses TRBV5-1 and TRBJ1-5; a possible D gene is TRBD1 (5 bases). Trimming stripped 4 bases from V and 8 bases from J, with 16 bases between. Germline lookup yields CDR1 SGHRS and CDR2 YFSETQ. This CDR3 is 14 amino acids long. The CDR3 DNA reads as TGCGCCAGCAGCAAGGGACGCCCAGGAGAGCCCCAGCATTTT. Amino acids: CASSKGRPGEPQHF.

This rearrangement joins TRBV3-1 (or the pseudogene TRBV3-2) to TRBJ1-4; maybe TRBD1 (5 bases). The ends were cut back, 1 base at V and 6 bases at J, with 6 bases in the middle. CDR1 LGHDT and CDR2 YNNKEL come from the germline V gene (reference sequence). This CDR3 contains 13 residues. The CDR3 here is CASSQVGDEKLFF. The CDR3 DNA follows: TGTGCCAGCAGCCAAGTGGGGGATGAAAAACTGTTTTTT.

CDR3 coding DNA: TGTGCGAGCGGGGTGGGACCTGGGACAGATACGCAGTATTTT. It translates to CASGVGPGTDTQYF. The chain couples TRBV7-3 to TRBJ2-3, with TRBD2 matching 7 bases. CDR1 and CDR2 (germline): SGHTA, FQGTGA. The CDR3 extends over 14 amino acids.

The chain recombines TRBV3-1 (or the pseudogene TRBV3-2) with TRBJ2-3; 7 positions agree with TRBD2. CDR3 length equals 16 residues. CDR1 LGHDT and CDR2 YNNKEL come from the germline V gene (reference sequence). The V and J ends lost 0 bases and 2 bases, in that order; junction bases with no gene match: 5. As DNA, the CDR3 is TGTGCCAGCAGCCAAGATGCCGGGAGGTTCACAGATACGCAGTATTTT. Translated: CASSQDAGRFTDTQYF.

The V gene is TRBV27, the J gene TRBJ1-4; D is unclear. This CDR3 spans 13 amino acids. V was pared by 6 bases and J by 8 bases, with 13 bases between. Germline loops: CDR1 MNHEY, CDR2 SMNVEV (reference sequence). The CDR3 DNA follows: TGTGCCAGCAGCTCAGTGAGGGCCGAAAAACTGTTTTTT. The encoded protein is CASSSVRAEKLFF.

V gene TRBV5-1 combines with J gene TRBJ1-1, with 11 nucleotides matching TRBD1. Looked up from germline, CDR1 is SGHRS and CDR2 is YFSETQ. CDR3 length: 15 residues. The V segment lost 4 bases and the J segment 5 bases; nucleotides outside the gene matches: 7. The CDR3 DNA reads TGCGCCAGCAGCCACGGACAGGGGGCTGGAACTGAAGCTTTCTTT. The encoded protein is CASSHGQGAGTEAFF.

The chain recombines TRBV7-6 with TRBJ1-2; 7 bases fit TRBD1. V was pared by 1 base and J by 4 bases, with 15 bases of the junction left unmatched. This CDR3 has 18 residues. The germline CDR1 and CDR2 sequences are SGHVS and FNYEAQ. The CDR3 loop is CASSLGASLTGLSYGYTF. The CDR3 DNA follows: TGTGCCAGCAGCTTAGGGGCATCTTTGACAGGGTTGAGCTATGGCTACACCTTC.

The chain carries TRBV27 and TRBJ2-3, with D perhaps TRBD2 (6 bases). V lost 6 bases and J lost 4, with 14 bases in between. CDR1 is MNHEY and CDR2 is SMNVEV in the germline V gene (reference sequence). The CDR3 is 14 amino acids. The CDR3 region is CASRGGRGADTQYF. The CDR3 DNA reads as TGTGCCAGCAGGGGGGGACGGGGTGCAGATACGCAGTATTTT.

This rearrangement joins TRBV7-8 to TRBJ2-3; TRBD1 aligns across 11 bases. The trim removed 5 bases at V and 1 base at J, leaving 8 bases unmatched. Germline V gives CDR1 SGHVS, CDR2 FQNEAQ. The CDR3 consists of 17 residues. CDR3 sequence: CASSPGQGAWGTDTQYF. As DNA, the CDR3 is TGTGCCAGCAGCCCCGGACAGGGGGCTTGGGGCACAGATACGCAGTATTTT.

The rearrangement uses TRBV5-4 and TRBJ2-5, with unresolved D. The germline CDR1 and CDR2 sequences are SGHNT and YYREEE (reference sequence). The CDR3 has 13 residues. V lost 1 base and J 2 bases, leaving 6 bases between the germline ends. The CDR3 region is CASSLSLQETQYF. The DNA for the CDR3 is TGTGCCAGCAGCTTGTCCCTTCAAGAGACCCAGTACTTC. Supplemented by reference TRBV5-4 and TRBJ2-5, the full variable domain reads ETGVTQSPTHLIKTRGQQVTLRCSSQSGHNTVSWYQQALGQGPQFIFQYYREEENGRGNFPPRFSGLQFPNYSSELNVNALELDDSALYLCASSLSLQETQYFGPGTRLLVL.

The V gene is TRBV4-1, the J gene TRBJ2-5; tentatively, D is TRBD2 (7 bases). The CDR3 runs 16 residues. The germline gives CDR1 MGHRA, CDR2 YSYEKL. Trimming removed 1 base at V and 2 bases at J, with 14 bases between. CDR3 loop: CASSQVAGALQETQYF. The CDR3 coding sequence is TGCGCCAGCAGCCAAGTGGCGGGGGCCTTACAAGAGACCCAGTACTTC.

This chain links TRBV27 with TRBJ1-4, with D possibly TRBD1 on 6 matching bases. Germline lookup yields CDR1 MNHEY and CDR2 SMNVEV (reference sequence). The V end lost 2 bases, the J end lost 5 bases, and 15 bases lay between the germline ends. The CDR3 is 16 amino acids. The CDR3 coding sequence is TGTGCCAGCAGTTTAGGGAGCGGGCAGGGGAATGAAAAACTGTTTTTT. This translates into CASSLGSGQGNEKLFF. Full variable domain (outside the CDR3, taken from reference TRBV27 and TRBJ1-4): EAQVTQNPRYLITVTGKKLTVTCSQNMNHEYMSWYRQDPGLGLRQIYYSMNVEVTDKGDVPEGYKVSRKEKRNFPLILESPSPNQTSLYFCASSLGSGQGNEKLFFGSGTQLSVL.

The J gene is TRBJ1-4, the V gene TRBV7-9; D is perhaps TRBD1 (5 bases). This CDR3 is built from 16 residues. The ends were cut back, 4 bases at V and 0 bases at J, with 12 bases in the middle. Per germline, CDR1 SEHNR and CDR2 FQNEAQ (reference sequence). The CDR3: CASSYPGGPTNEKLFF. CDR3 DNA: TGTGCCAGCAGCTATCCCGGGGGTCCAACTAATGAAAAACTGTTTTTT.

The chain carries TRBV19 and TRBJ1-1; TRBD1 agrees at 7 bases. Losses at the gene ends were 6 bases for V and 4 bases for J; bases not matched to a gene: 11. CDR1 and CDR2 from the germline V gene are LNHDA and SQIVND (reference sequence). The CDR3 contains 15 residues. The DNA of the CDR3 is TGTGCCAGTAGAAGAGTCCAGGGGGGAGGCACTGAAGCTTTCTTT. This sequence encodes CASRRVQGGGTEAFF.

The chain uses TRBV12-3 or TRBV12-4 and TRBJ2-3; D is unclear. With 6 bases removed from V and 8 bases from J, the gap between germline ends came to 15 bases. There are 13 residues in the CDR3. For the CDR3, the DNA is TGTGCCAGCAGCCTATCGGTCCTGGGTACGCAGTATTTT. Translating it yields CASSLSVLGTQYF.

The rearrangement joins TRBV7-3 to TRBJ1-4; TRBD1 is a possible D gene (5 bases). The length of the CDR3 is 13 residues. The V gene's germline CDR1 is SGHTA and CDR2 FQGTGA. The V end was cut by 5 bases, the J end by 4 bases, with 8 bases between. The CDR3 DNA reads TGTGCCAGCAGCCAGGGCCTTAATGAAAAACTGTTTTTT. Protein: CASSQGLNEKLFF.